This entry lists 15 T cell receptor beta chains sequenced from one sample in a study of tumor and adjacent non-tumor tissue in lung cancer. TCRbeta libraries were built with three rounds of nested PCR, modified from ARM-PCR. MiXCR was run by TCRdb on the multiplex PCR reads, yielding one entry per CDR3 protein. This sample has 90,000 to 100,000 distinct CDR3 sequences, with 80% found just once. RNA was extracted from bulk tissue without any cell sorting. More than 3 cm separated this lung sample from the edge of the tumor. Sequenced material: distant non-tumor lung tissue. The receptors stem from a man in his fifties or sixties with small cell lung cancer.

The V call is TRBV10-1, the J call TRBJ2-7; a weak D match, TRBD2 (6 bases). Germline V gene lookup returns CDR1 WNHNN and CDR2 SYGVQD (reference sequence). CDR3 length equals 14 residues. The CDR3: CASSGGGSPYEQYV. The CDR3 bases are TGCGCCAGCAGTGGAGGAGGGAGCCCTTACGAGCAGTATGTC.

As regards this clonotype: This likely comes from a read error, as the CDR3 has no conserved phenylalanine or tryptophan at its end. This rearrangement joins TRBV12-3 or TRBV12-4 to TRBJ2-2; the D gene is possibly TRBD1 (6 bases). The V end was cut by 3 bases, the J end by 6 bases, with 14 bases between. The CDR3 spans 15 residues. The CDR3 spells CASSFSGTYAGELFI. In nucleotides, the CDR3 is TGTGCCAGCAGTTTCTCTGGGACATACGCCGGGGAGCTGTTTATT.

Turning to this clonotype: A junction end diverges from the germline sequence, so it may reflect a read error. This chain joins TRBV11-1 and TRBJ2-2; perhaps TRBD2 as D (7 bases). The CDR3 is 13 amino acids. The germline gives CDR1 SGHAT, CDR2 FQDESV (reference sequence). The CDR3: CASSPRRDGGLLF. The CDR3 DNA is TGTGCCAGCAGCCCGCGACGGGACGGGGGGCTGCTTTTT. Complete variable domain (other parts from reference TRBV11-1 and TRBJ2-2): EAEVAQSPRYKITEKSQAVAFWCDPISGHATLYWYRQILGQGPELLVQFQDESVVDDSQLPKDRFSAERLKGVDSTLKIQPAELGDSAMYLCASSPRRDGGLLFGEGSRLTVL.

This clonotype was seen more than once but under ten times. The V call is TRBV12-3 or TRBV12-4, the J call TRBJ2-5; D possibly corresponds to TRBD2 (5 bases). CDR3 length: 14 amino acids. The CDR3 region is CVSSFHRGMETQYF. The CDR3 DNA follows: TGTGTTAGCAGTTTTCATCGAGGGATGGAGACCCAGTACTTC.

With regard to this clonotype: Relative to the germline gene, one junction end is altered; a read error may explain this. The chain combines TRBV7-8 with TRBJ1-5; D remains ambiguous. This CDR3 spans 17 amino acids. Germline V gene lookup returns CDR1 SGHVS and CDR2 FQNEAQ. This chain's CDR3 is CASSAYLIGFSNQPQHF. The CDR3 nucleotides read TGTGCCAGCAGCGCATACTTGATAGGGTTTAGCAATCAGCCCCAACATTTT.

Comment on this clonotype: Germline and junction disagree at one end, which may indicate a read error. The chain uses TRBV20-1 and TRBJ2-2; D is possibly TRBD2 (5 bases). Germline V gene lookup returns CDR1 DFQATT and CDR2 SNEGSKA (reference sequence). The CDR3 runs to 12 residues. In DNA, the CDR3 is TGCAGTACTAGAGAAGGCACCGGGGAGCTGTTTTTT. It encodes CSTREGTGELFF.

As for this clonotype: The junction and the germline gene differ at one end; a read error may be behind it. The rearrangement links TRBV11-3 to TRBJ2-3, with a possible D match to TRBD2 (5 bases). The CDR3 has 16 residues. Germline V gene lookup returns CDR1 SGHNT and CDR2 YENEEA. CDR3 sequence (DNA): TGCGCCAGCAGCTTGGTCTCGGGGTCTAACTCAGATACGCAGTATTTT. This codes for CASSLVSGSNSDTQYF.

The chain carries TRBV30 and TRBJ2-1; 11 positions match TRBD1. There are 13 residues in the CDR3. Germline CDR1 GTSNPN, CDR2 SVGIG (reference sequence). The CDR3 DNA reads as TGTGCTCGGGACAGGGGGTTAGTGGATGAGCAGTTCTTC. Encoded protein: CARDRGLVDEQFF.

On this clonotype: Relative to the germline gene, one junction end is altered; a read error may explain this. This chain joins TRBV5-1 and TRBJ2-7; D might be TRBD1 (5 bases). The CDR3 is 16 residues long. The V gene's germline CDR1 is SGHRS and CDR2 YFSETQ. For the CDR3, the DNA is TGCACCAGCAGCTCCGGACCGGACATGTTCACCTACGAGCAGTACTTC. As protein: CTSSSGPDMFTYEQYF.

J is TRBJ1-6 and V is TRBV20-1; D unclear. Trimming cost V 5 bases and J 8 bases, with 16 bases left between them. The CDR3 has 14 residues. Germline-derived CDR1 and CDR2 are DFQATT and SNEGSKA (reference sequence). CDR3 bases: TGCAGTGCTTCCCGGTGGCGGAAGGATTCACCCCTCCACTTT. It encodes CSASRWRKDSPLHF.

A remark on this clonotype: The CDR3 does not end in the conserved phenylalanine or tryptophan, so this is likely a read error. The chain links TRBV29-1 to TRBJ1-1, with D maybe TRBD1 (5 bases). There are 13 residues in the CDR3. Germline CDR1 SQVTM, CDR2 ANQGSEA. CDR3 nucleotide sequence: TGCAGCGTCTCGACAGCCATGAACACCGAAGCTTTCTTA. This encodes CSVSTAMNTEAFL.

Note on this clonotype: An end of the junction does not agree with germline; a read error may underlie this. The chain employs TRBV12-3 or TRBV12-4 and TRBJ1-2, with 8 bases fitting TRBD1. This CDR3 spans 15 amino acids. The DNA for the CDR3 is TGTGTCAGCAGTTCACACCAGGGGGCAAACTATGGCTACACCTTC. It codes for CVSSSHQGANYGYTF.

The V call is TRBV24-1, the J call TRBJ2-3; a possible D gene is TRBD1 (6 bases). V lost 2 bases, J lost 4 bases, and 6 bases lay in between. The CDR3 covers 13 residues. CDR1 and CDR2 (germline): KGHDR, SFDVKD. The CDR3 nucleotides read TGTGCCACCAGTGATTCAGGGGCAGATACGCAGTATTTT. This codes for CATSDSGADTQYF.

Remarks on this clonotype: Since no conserved phenylalanine or tryptophan closes the CDR3, a read error is the likely cause. V usage is TRBV29-1 and J usage is TRBJ1-2, with D perhaps matching TRBD1 (6 bases). Trimming took off 0 bases at V and 7 bases at J, with 15 bases between the two ends. The V gene's germline CDR1 is SQVTM and CDR2 ANQGSEA. CDR3 size: 14 residues. CDR3: CSVEDQDSGIGYTI. The CDR3 DNA reads as TGCAGCGTTGAAGATCAGGACAGCGGGATTGGCTACACCATC.

In regard to this clonotype: The conserved phenylalanine or tryptophan is not found at the CDR3 terminus, so this likely reflects a read error. The chain carries TRBV6-2 or TRBV6-3 and TRBJ1-1; 8 bases match TRBD1. Looked up from germline, CDR1 is MNHEY and CDR2 is SVGEGT. The V gene end was trimmed by 4 bases and the J gene end by 2 bases; junction bases not matched to a gene: 3. CDR3 size: 14 residues. The DNA of the CDR3 is TGTGCCAGCAGTTTGACAGGGGATAACACTGAAGCTTTCCTT. It is translated as CASSLTGDNTEAFL.